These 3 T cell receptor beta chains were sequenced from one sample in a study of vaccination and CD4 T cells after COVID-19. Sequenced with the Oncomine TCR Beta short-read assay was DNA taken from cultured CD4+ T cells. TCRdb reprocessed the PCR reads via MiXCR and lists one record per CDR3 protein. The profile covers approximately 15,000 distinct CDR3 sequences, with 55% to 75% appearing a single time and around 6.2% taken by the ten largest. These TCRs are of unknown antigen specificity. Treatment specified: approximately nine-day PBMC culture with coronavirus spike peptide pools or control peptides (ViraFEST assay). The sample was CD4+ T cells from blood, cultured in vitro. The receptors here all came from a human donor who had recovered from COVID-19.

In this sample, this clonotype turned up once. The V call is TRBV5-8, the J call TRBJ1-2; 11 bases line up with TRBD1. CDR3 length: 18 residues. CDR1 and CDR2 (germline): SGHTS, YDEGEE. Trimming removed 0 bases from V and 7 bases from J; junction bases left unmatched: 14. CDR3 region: CASSLAPGTGGLGSGYTF. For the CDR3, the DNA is TGTGCCAGCAGCTTGGCCCCCGGGACAGGGGGATTGGGGAGTGGCTACACCTTC.

The CDR3 coding sequence is TGCGCCAGCAGCTTGGGGTTCGGTGGAAAGACCCAGTACTTC. It encodes CASSLGFGGKTQYF. The V gene is TRBV5-1, the J gene TRBJ2-5; D is uncertain. The CDR3 is 14 residues long. Per the germline V gene, CDR1 is SGHRS and CDR2 is YFSETQ. Deletions cut 0 bases from V and 6 bases from J, with 12 bases between.

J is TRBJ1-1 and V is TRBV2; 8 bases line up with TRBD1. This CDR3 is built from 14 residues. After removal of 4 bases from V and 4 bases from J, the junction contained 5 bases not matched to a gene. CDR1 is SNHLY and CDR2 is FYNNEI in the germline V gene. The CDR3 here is CASSATRGPTEAFF. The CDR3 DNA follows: TGTGCCAGCAGTGCGACCAGGGGGCCCACTGAAGCTTTCTTT.